This entry lists 26 T cell receptor beta chains sequenced from one sample in a study of PD-L1 blockade in urothelial cancer. Clones were sequenced by immunoSEQ multiplex PCR, and TCRdb holds only the in-frame ones, with some missing. The profile shows some 2,500 clones, about 30% of them singletons. The starting material was tumor tissue, obtained before atezolizumab (anti-PD-L1) treatment. All receptors come from a man aged 65 to 79 with urothelial cancer.

This clone showed up just a few times. This chain connects TRBV6-9 to TRBJ1-2, with 7 bases fitting TRBD1. V gave up 5 bases and J gave up 6 bases; unmatched junction bases: 12. CDR3 length equals 15 residues. Germline CDR1 is MNHGY and CDR2 is SVAAGI. The CDR3 coding sequence is TGTGCCAGCAGTAACCGACAGGGAGGATACCATGGCTACACCTTC. Translating it yields CASSNRQGGYHGYTF.

V and J are TRBV7-5 and TRBJ2-1; TRBD1, the D gene given by the table, was not confirmed from the DNA. TRBV7-5 counts as a pseudogene. This CDR3 region has 17 residues. The CDR3 region is CASSSVYRGPSYNEQFF. The CDR3, as DNA: TGTGCCAGCAGCTCCGTGTATAGGGGGCCCTCCTACAATGAGCAGTTCTTC.

This clone was counted a few times. The chain carries TRBV28 and TRBJ1-3; no firm D call. This CDR3 has 15 residues. V shed 1 base and J shed 0 bases, with 7 bases lying between them. From germline, CDR1 is MDHEN and CDR2 SYDVKM. The CDR3 here is CASSLFPSSGNTIYF. CDR3 nucleotides: TGTGCCAGCAGTTTATTCCCAAGCTCTGGAAACACCATATATTTT.

The CDR3 region has the DNA TGCGCCAGCTCGCCAACGTGGAACACTGAAGCTTTCTTT. It translates to CASSPTWNTEAFF. The chain carries TRBV1 and TRBJ1-1. TRBV1 has pseudogene status. CDR3 size: 13 residues.

In its sample, this clone was seen a few times. The chain joins TRBV5-1 to TRBJ1-1, with D perhaps matching TRBD1 (6 bases). Trimming cost V 7 bases and J 0 bases, with 13 bases left between them. The CDR3 extends over 14 amino acids. Per the germline V gene, CDR1 is SGHRS and CDR2 is YFSETQ. The CDR3 is CASHRGALNTEAFF. In DNA, the CDR3 is TGCGCCAGCCATCGGGGGGCTCTGAACACTGAAGCTTTCTTT.

This clone was detected only a few times. The chain joins TRBV6-8 to TRBJ1-2; TRBD1 matches at 8 bases. V lost 10 bases and J lost 11; bases outside the gene matches: 18. This CDR3 region has 14 residues. Per germline, CDR1 MNHGY and CDR2 SAAAGT. CDR3 sequence: CATLPGTGPWGYTF. CDR3 coding DNA: TGTGCCACTCTACCCGGGACAGGTCCTTGGGGGTACACCTTC.

This clone was counted only a few times. This chain connects TRBV6-8 to TRBJ1-5; D gene ambiguous. Per the germline V gene, CDR1 is MNHGY and CDR2 is SAAAGT. V shed 8 bases and J shed 3 bases, with 14 bases lying between them. The CDR3 covers 14 residues. The CDR3 reads CASAQRADNQPQHF. The CDR3 DNA reads as TGTGCCAGCGCGCAGAGGGCAGACAATCAGCCCCAGCATTTT.

The chain joins TRBV15 to TRBJ1-4; D not certain. The CDR3 runs 17 residues. Germline V lookup: CDR1 LNHNV, CDR2 YYDKDF (reference sequence). V was pared by 1 base and J by 6 bases, with 18 bases between. The CDR3 DNA is TGTGCCACCAGCAGAGCGATCGGAAGGGCAACAGATGAAAAACTGTTTTTT. It specifies CATSRAIGRATDEKLFF.

This clone was seen a few times. The chain recombines TRBV9 with TRBJ2-7, with unresolved D. V was pared by 5 bases and J by 0 bases, with 12 bases between. The germline V gene has CDR1 SGDLS and CDR2 YYNGEE. CDR3 size: 14 residues. CDR3 residues: CASSEVQSSYEQYF. The CDR3 nucleotides are TGTGCCAGCAGTGAGGTTCAGAGCTCCTACGAGCAGTACTTC.

This clone showed up just a few times. The V call is TRBV2, the J call TRBJ2-5; D remains ambiguous. Germline values: CDR1 SNHLY, CDR2 FYNNEI. Trimming pared 3 bases from V and 6 bases from J, leaving 14 bases between. This CDR3 has 14 amino acids. The CDR3 bases are TGTGCCAGCAGTGAGGGCCTAGGGCGGCAGACCCAGTACTTC. This sequence encodes CASSEGLGRQTQYF.

This clone was counted a few times. The genes are TRBV19 and TRBJ1-1; TRBD1 is a possible D gene (5 bases). The CDR3 spans 17 residues. The germline V gene encodes CDR1 LNHDA and CDR2 SQIVND (reference sequence). V lost 5 bases and J lost 1, with 20 bases in between. The CDR3 DNA sequence: TGTGCCAGTAGTGGAGGACATGCCCTTACGGGGAACACTGAAGCTTTCTTT. It is translated as CASSGGHALTGNTEAFF.

This sequence joins TRBV5-1 and TRBJ1-2; D gene ambiguous. CDR3 length equals 16 residues. In germline, CDR1 is SGHRS, CDR2 YFSETQ. V was pared by 0 bases and J by 3 bases, with 15 bases between. The CDR3 region is CASSLAVAERDYGYTF. CDR3 sequence (DNA): TGCGCCAGCAGCTTGGCCGTGGCAGAGAGGGACTATGGCTACACCTTC.

This clone appeared a single time. The chain combines TRBV18 with TRBJ1-1; the match to TRBD1 covers 9 bases. The CDR3 is 14 residues long. The ends lost 6 bases at V and 4 bases at J; junction bases unmatched: 6. CDR1 and CDR2 from the germline V gene are KGHSH and LQKENI. The CDR3, as DNA: TGTGCCAGCTCGCCCGGGACAGGGACCACTGAAGCTTTCTTT. It specifies CASSPGTGTTEAFF.

In this sample, this clone is medium-sized (0.01 to 0.1%). This sequence joins TRBV11-3 and TRBJ2-7, with TRBD1 matching 7 bases. The CDR3 length is 14 residues. Germline V CDR1 and CDR2: SGHNT, YENEEA. After removal of 1 base from V and 7 bases from J, the junction contained 7 bases not matched to a gene. In nucleotides, the CDR3 is TGTGCCAGCAGCTTAGGAGGGACAGAAGGGGAGCAGTACTTC. Its translation is CASSLGGTEGEQYF.

The chain links TRBV30 to TRBJ2-3, with TRBD2 matching over 8 bases. CDR1 is GTSNPN and CDR2 is SVGIG in the germline V gene (reference sequence). The CDR3 length is 14 residues. V lost 0 bases to trimming and J lost 6 bases; unmatched junction nucleotides: 5. The CDR3 here is CAWSVRGGLDTQYF. The CDR3 DNA reads TGTGCCTGGAGTGTACGGGGGGGCCTGGATACGCAGTATTTT.

The rearrangement uses TRBV2 and TRBJ2-2; D possibly corresponds to TRBD1 (5 bases). The CDR3 totals 12 residues. V gave up 7 bases and J gave up 6 bases, with 9 bases separating them. Germline CDR1 reads SNHLY; CDR2 reads FYNNEI. The CDR3 nucleotides read TGTGCCAGCATCAAGGGGCCCGGGGAGCTGTTTTTT. Protein sequence: CASIKGPGELFF.

In the case of this clone: An end of the junction does not agree with germline; a read error may underlie this. The chain links TRBV28 to TRBJ2-7; tentatively, D is TRBD1 (6 bases). The germline V gene encodes CDR1 MDHEN and CDR2 SYDVKM. This CDR3 region has 16 residues. The CDR3 coding sequence is TGTGCCAACAGCTCCTCCCTGGGGGACACCTACTACGAGCAATACTTC. This gives the protein CANSSSLGDTYYEQYF.

This clone was seen just once. This chain uses TRBV29-1 with TRBJ2-5; D call uncertain. V was cut by 4 bases and J by 4 bases, with 10 bases left in between. This CDR3 is 12 amino acids long. CDR1 is SQVTM, CDR2 ANQGSEA, per germline. CDR3 in DNA: TGCAGCGTTGGACCCCTGAGAGAGACCCAGTACTTC. Encoded protein: CSVGPLRETQYF. The variable domain in full, completed from reference TRBV29-1 and TRBJ2-5, reads SAVISQKPSRDICQRGTSLTIQCQVDSQVTMMFWYRQQPGQSLTLIATANQGSEATYESGFVIDKFPISRPNLTFSTLTVSNMSPEDSSIYLCSVGPLRETQYFGPGTRLLVL.

This chain joins TRBV18 and TRBJ1-5; D remains ambiguous. The germline CDR1 and CDR2 sequences are KGHSH and LQKENI. The V gene lost 4 bases and the J gene lost 1 base, with 8 bases spanning the gap. The CDR3 runs 14 residues. CDR3 sequence (DNA): TGTGCCAGCTCACTTCTGGAGAGCAATCAGCCCCAGCATTTT. Protein: CASSLLESNQPQHF.

The rearrangement joins TRBV14 to TRBJ2-7; D unclear. V lost 2 bases and J 2 bases, leaving 10 bases between the germline ends. In germline, CDR1 is SGHDN, CDR2 FVKESK. This CDR3 comprises 14 residues. This chain's CDR3 is CASSQPNSPYEQYF. The CDR3 region has the DNA TGTGCCAGCAGCCAACCAAACAGCCCCTACGAGCAGTACTTC.

This clone was picked up a small number of times. This chain joins TRBV29-1 and TRBJ1-1; D gene ambiguous. Germline assignment: CDR1 SQVTM and CDR2 ANQGSEA. The CDR3 covers 15 residues. V was trimmed by 6 bases and J by 0 bases, leaving 17 bases between them. The CDR3 protein is CSVHPNLWLNTEAFF. CDR3 nucleotides: TGCAGCGTCCACCCCAATTTGTGGTTGAACACTGAAGCTTTCTTT.

The rearrangement uses TRBV18 and TRBJ2-5; TRBD1 agrees at 8 bases. The CDR3 runs to 14 residues. The germline V gene has CDR1 KGHSH and CDR2 LQKENI. The V and J ends lost 0 bases and 8 bases, in that order; junction bases with no gene match: 5. The CDR3 here is CASSPPQGANTQYF. CDR3 nucleotide sequence: TGTGCCAGCTCACCACCTCAGGGGGCGAATACCCAGTACTTC.

As to this clone: One base lacks a clear read or is ambiguous, giving the residue X. V is TRBV28 and J is TRBJ1-6, with 7 bases identical to TRBD1. The V gene's germline CDR1 is MDHEN and CDR2 SYDVKM. The junction had 10 bases not matched to a gene; V was cut back by 7 bases and J by 10 bases. The length of the CDR3 is 14 residues. The chain's CDR3 is CASXKTGSGSPLHF. The CDR3 bases are TGTGCCAGCARAAAGACAGGGTCGGGATCACCCCTCCACTTT.

V is TRBV5-1 and J is TRBJ2-5, with 10 bases that match TRBD2. The CDR3 has 15 residues. Trimming at V came to 4 bases and at J to 2 bases, leaving 5 bases not matched to a gene. CDR1 SGHRS and CDR2 YFSETQ come from the germline V gene. Written as DNA, the CDR3 is TGCGCCAGCAGCGATACTAGCGGGGCACAAGAGACCCAGTACTTC. Translating it yields CASSDTSGAQETQYF. Full variable domain (outside the CDR3, taken from reference TRBV5-1 and TRBJ2-5): KAGVTQTPRYLIKTRGQQVTLSCSPISGHRSVSWYQQTPGQGLQFLFEYFSETQRNKGNFPGRFSGRQFSNSRSEMNVSTLELGDSALYLCASSDTSGAQETQYFGPGTRLLVL.

This clone was seen more than once but under ten times. The chain recombines TRBV6-8 with TRBJ2-3; D gene uncertain. Trimming took 5 bases from V and 2 from J, leaving 17 bases between them. The CDR3 covers 16 residues. Germline values: CDR1 MNHGY, CDR2 SAAAGT. The CDR3 DNA reads as TGTGCCAGCAGTGACGTCCCCAGTATGTCCACAGATACGCAGTATTTT. It translates to CASSDVPSMSTDTQYF.

In nucleotides, the CDR3 is TGCGCCAGCAGCTTGGGAACAGTAACGACTGAAGCTTTCTTT. This translates into CASSLGTVTTEAFF. The rearrangement uses TRBV5-1 and TRBJ1-1; D gene unclear. This CDR3 is built from 14 residues. V lost 0 bases and J lost 5, with 11 bases in between. In germline, CDR1 is SGHRS, CDR2 YFSETQ.